This T cell receptor (beta chain) is from a study of T cell responses to AZD1222 COVID-19 vaccine. Study-wide results and limits: When two AZD1222 doses had been given, Spike-specific TCR breadth and depth rose.

The method was immunoSEQ multiplex PCR; TCRdb's version includes in-frame clones alone and lacks a portion of them. The table has approximately 85,000 clones, roughly 90% seen once. Germline CDR1 and CDR2: LGHDT and YNNKEL (reference sequence). The CDR3 length is 15 residues. V dropped 3 bases and J dropped 4 bases, with 10 bases sitting between them. Regarding this clone: Its antigen remains unknown.

The clonotype was recovered from an adult in good health. This chain connects TRBV3-1 (or the pseudogene TRBV3-2) to TRBJ2-6; D perhaps matches TRBD2 (6 bases). Sequencing used peripheral blood, obtained on day 0 of AZD1222 vaccination. The CDR3 region is CASSQRDSGANVLTF. The CDR3 DNA is TGTGCCAGCAGCCAGCGGGACTCAGGGGCCAACGTCCTGACTTTC.